The following is a T cell receptor (beta chain) sequence with its context. The antigen remains unidentified. Germline loops: CDR1 SEHNR, CDR2 FQNEAQ (reference sequence). There are 17 residues in the CDR3. J lost 2 bases, V lost 1 base, and 10 bases had no gene match. The data are from a study of blood T cells in healthy people across ages. The authors ran a second PCR of 7 to 11 cycles using a sample-barcoded 5' primer and a J-beta primer mix. TCRdb passed the 5' RACE reads through MiXCR, listing each CDR3 protein once. In the table there are about 800,000 distinct CDR3 sequences, roughly 60% of which are singletons. The study's findings and limits: The CMV status of each donor remained undetermined, and this could have confounded shifts in expanded clonotypes. PBMCs were not sorted, which prevented a conclusive comparison of naive versus antigen-experienced cells.

The material sequenced was blood. This sequence joins TRBV7-9 and TRBJ2-5; 7 nucleotides agree with TRBD1. The TCR sequence derives from a man aged 25-45 years in good health. The CDR3 coding sequence is TGTGCCAGCAGCTTAGGGAACAGCCTACAGGGGCAAGAGACCCAGTACTTC. It specifies CASSLGNSLQGQETQYF.